Shown below are 29 T cell receptor beta chains from a single sample sequenced in a study of cytomegalovirus exposure and HLA in healthy donors. PCR used 60 Vbeta primers and 13 Jbeta primers. Using immunoSEQ multiplex PCR, the repertoire was profiled, and TCRdb retains in-frame clones only, with some absent. The sample includes about 110,000 clones, approximately 82% of them seen just once. The sequenced sample consisted of PBMCs. The origin of the receptors is a man aged 40-49 years in good health and CMV-seronegative.

This clone appeared a few times. The rearrangement joins TRBV29-1 to TRBJ1-2; 7 bases line up with TRBD1. Germline-derived CDR1 and CDR2 are SQVTM and ANQGSEA. The CDR3 contains 11 residues. Trimming removed 7 bases from V and 6 bases from J; junction bases left unmatched: 5. CDR3 sequence: CSGETGHGYTF. The CDR3 DNA is TGCAGCGGGGAGACAGGGCATGGCTACACCTTC.

The chain carries TRBV7-9 and TRBJ1-2; 10 bases are shared with TRBD1. Germline assignment: CDR1 SEHNR and CDR2 FQNEAQ (reference sequence). The CDR3 runs to 15 residues. The J segment lost 7 bases and the V segment lost 5 bases, leaving 10 bases of the junction unmatched. CDR3 sequence reads: CASSPPNWDRGGYTF. CDR3 DNA sequence: TGTGCCAGCAGCCCCCCAAATTGGGACAGGGGTGGCTACACCTTC.

V is TRBV10-2 and J is TRBJ2-3; a weak D match, TRBD1 (5 bases). The germline V and J ends were trimmed by 5 bases and 5 bases, with 14 bases remaining between them. There are 14 residues in the CDR3. Germline CDR1 and CDR2: WSHSY and SAAADI. The CDR3 loop is CASSPRTLLDTQYF. The CDR3 region has the DNA TGCGCCAGCAGTCCTAGGACATTACTAGATACGCAGTATTTT.

The gene calls are TRBV18 and TRBJ2-5, with 14 bases lining up with TRBD2. CDR1 KGHSH and CDR2 LQKENI come from the germline V gene. CDR3 length equals 15 residues. Trimming cost V 3 bases and J 4 bases; bases outside gene matches: 1. In nucleotides, the CDR3 is TGTGCCAGCTCACCCGGACTAGCGGGGGGAGAGACCCAGTACTTC. Its translation: CASSPGLAGGETQYF.

The chain couples TRBV7-8 to TRBJ1-5, with no clear D. V shed 3 bases and J shed 0 bases, with 9 bases lying between them. The CDR3 is made up of 15 amino acids. The germline gives CDR1 SGHVS, CDR2 FQNEAQ. The CDR3 sequence: CASSLNKNSNQPQHF. As DNA, the CDR3 is TGTGCCAGCAGCTTGAACAAGAATAGCAATCAGCCCCAGCATTTT. The full variable domain, in which reference TRBV7-8 and TRBJ1-5 provide the parts outside the CDR3, is GAGVSQSPRYKVAKRGQDVALRCDPISGHVSLFWYQQALGQGPEFLTYFQNEAQLDKSGLPSDRFFAERPEGSVSTLKIQRTQQEDSAVYLCASSLNKNSNQPQHFGDGTRLSIL.

The gene calls are TRBV9 and TRBJ2-7; tentatively, D is TRBD1 (5 bases). Trimming pared 0 bases from V and 4 bases from J, leaving 8 bases between. The CDR3 consists of 13 residues. Germline loops: CDR1 SGDLS, CDR2 YYNGEE. As DNA, the CDR3 is TGTGCCAGCAGCGTAGTAGCAGGGTACGAGCAGTACTTC. This encodes CASSVVAGYEQYF.

The CDR3: CASSDSGTGRYGYTF. CDR3 nucleotide sequence: TGTGCCAGCAGTGATTCGGGGACAGGAAGATATGGCTACACCTTC. V gene TRBV6-1 combines with J gene TRBJ1-2; 8 bases match TRBD1. Germline V gene lookup returns CDR1 MNHNS and CDR2 SASEGT. The CDR3 is 15 amino acids. Trimming removed 3 bases from V and 5 bases from J; junction bases left unmatched: 8.

The chain carries TRBV21-1 and TRBJ2-2; the table's D gene call, TRBD1, was not cross checked with the DNA. TRBV21-1 is a recognized pseudogene. The CDR3 consists of 16 residues. The CDR3 loop is CASSPPGTGNTGELFF. The CDR3 DNA reads as TGTGCCAGCAGCCCCCCCGGGACAGGTAACACCGGGGAGCTGTTTTTT.

The chain uses TRBV25-1 and TRBJ2-3, with 11 bases fitting TRBD2. Germline V lookup: CDR1 MGHDK, CDR2 SYGVNS. V dropped 5 bases and J dropped 8; count of bases not matched to a gene: 6. This CDR3 has 14 residues. The CDR3 spells CASSPGLAESTQYF. The CDR3 nucleotides read TGTGCCAGCAGTCCGGGACTAGCGGAGAGTACGCAGTATTTT.

V usage is TRBV5-1 and J usage is TRBJ2-3, with 10 bases lining up with TRBD1. The length of the CDR3 is 16 residues. Germline CDR1 SGHRS, CDR2 YFSETQ. Trimming at V came to 4 bases and at J to 3 bases, leaving 8 bases not matched to a gene. CDR3 protein: CASSRGQGSSTDTQYF. CDR3 nucleotide sequence: TGCGCCAGCAGCCGGGGACAGGGGAGTAGTACAGATACGCAGTATTTT.

The chain is built from TRBV27 and TRBJ1-1; D remains ambiguous. Trimming removed 5 bases at V and 2 bases at J, with 9 bases between. The CDR3 sequence is 13 residues long. Germline V gene data show CDR1 as MNHEY and CDR2 as SMNVEV (reference sequence). CDR3 nucleotides: TGTGCCAGCAGTGGAAGGAGTAACACTGAAGCTTTCTTT. This encodes CASSGRSNTEAFF.

This clone appeared a few times. The chain employs TRBV5-1 and TRBJ2-3, with 8 bases that match TRBD1. CDR1 is SGHRS, CDR2 YFSETQ, per germline. The J segment lost 5 bases and the V segment lost 0 bases, leaving 8 bases of the junction unmatched. The CDR3 totals 16 residues. The CDR3 here is CASSLEARGLIDTQYF. In DNA form, the CDR3 reads TGCGCCAGCAGCTTGGAAGCCAGGGGGCTGATAGATACGCAGTATTTT.

The rearrangement links TRBV4-1 to TRBJ1-5, with 8 positions matching TRBD1. The germline gives CDR1 MGHRA, CDR2 YSYEKL. The CDR3 consists of 15 residues. V gave up 5 bases and J gave up 5 bases; unmatched junction bases: 8. The CDR3 DNA reads TGCGCCAGCAGCGTCTCCGGGACAGGCTATCAGCCCCAGCATTTT. Translated: CASSVSGTGYQPQHF.

The rearrangement uses TRBV28 and TRBJ1-2; weak D call: TRBD1 (6 bases). The CDR3 consists of 16 residues. Trimming took off 7 bases at V and 4 bases at J, with 22 bases between the two ends. Per germline, CDR1 MDHEN and CDR2 SYDVKM. The CDR3 region is CASIPGGGSATYGYTF. The DNA for the CDR3 is TGTGCCAGCATCCCTGGGGGGGGCTCGGCGACCTATGGCTACACCTTC.

This chain joins TRBV7-9 and TRBJ2-5; TRBD2 matches at 8 bases. This CDR3 spans 16 amino acids. The V and J ends lost 2 bases and 5 bases, in that order; junction bases with no gene match: 10. Germline V gene lookup returns CDR1 SEHNR and CDR2 FQNEAQ (reference sequence). CDR3 loop: CASSLLLTASGETQYF. The CDR3 DNA reads TGTGCCAGCAGCTTATTGTTGACGGCTAGCGGGGAGACCCAGTACTTC.

This clone appeared a single time. For the CDR3, the DNA is TGCGCCAGCAGCTTCATGGACAGGGGGGAGGAGACCCAGTACTTC. Amino acids: CASSFMDRGEETQYF. This chain links TRBV5-1 with TRBJ2-5; TRBD1 matches at 10 bases. CDR1 is SGHRS, CDR2 YFSETQ, per germline. The ends lost 2 bases at V and 5 bases at J; junction bases unmatched: 6. This CDR3 region has 15 residues.

This chain joins TRBV5-1 and TRBJ2-7, with TRBD1 matching over 9 bases. The length of the CDR3 is 15 residues. The J segment lost 3 bases and the V segment lost 4 bases, leaving 8 bases of the junction unmatched. Germline CDR1 is SGHRS and CDR2 is YFSETQ. DNA for the CDR3: TGCGCCAGCAGCCCCCATGGACAGGGGAACTACGAGCAGTACTTC. It is translated as CASSPHGQGNYEQYF. The whole variable domain, filled in from reference TRBV5-1 and TRBJ2-7, reads KAGVTQTPRYLIKTRGQQVTLSCSPISGHRSVSWYQQTPGQGLQFLFEYFSETQRNKGNFPGRFSGRQFSNSRSEMNVSTLELGDSALYLCASSPHGQGNYEQYFGPGTRLTVT.

This chain joins TRBV29-1 and TRBJ2-5; 9 nucleotides line up with TRBD2. V shed 5 bases and J 1 base; nucleotides not matched to a gene: 17. The germline gives CDR1 SQVTM, CDR2 ANQGSEA. There are 18 residues in the CDR3. CDR3 nucleotides: TGCAGCGTTCGCGACGCCTCCGGGACTAGCAGGCGCCAAGAGACCCAGTACTTC. Translating it yields CSVRDASGTSRRQETQYF.

The V call is TRBV5-1, the J call TRBJ2-7, with D hard to call. CDR3 length: 14 amino acids. V was pared by 0 bases and J by 7 bases, with 14 bases between. The germline V gene has CDR1 SGHRS and CDR2 YFSETQ. The CDR3 is CASSLATEPREQYF. The CDR3 nucleotides are TGCGCCAGCAGCTTGGCCACCGAACCTAGAGAGCAGTACTTC. Looking up the rest from reference TRBV5-1 and TRBJ2-7 gives the full variable domain: KAGVTQTPRYLIKTRGQQVTLSCSPISGHRSVSWYQQTPGQGLQFLFEYFSETQRNKGNFPGRFSGRQFSNSRSEMNVSTLELGDSALYLCASSLATEPREQYFGPGTRLTVT.

The chain employs TRBV5-1 and TRBJ2-5; TRBD2 matches at 10 bases. After removal of 5 bases from V and 3 bases from J, the junction contained 4 bases not matched to a gene. Germline-derived CDR1 and CDR2 are SGHRS and YFSETQ. CDR3 length equals 14 residues. DNA of the CDR3: TGCGCCAGCAGGGCTAGCGGGGGAAAAGAGACCCAGTACTTC. Its protein is CASRASGGKETQYF.

The chain is built from TRBV7-9 and TRBJ1-4, with TRBD1 matching 8 bases. In germline, CDR1 is SEHNR, CDR2 FQNEAQ (reference sequence). CDR3 length equals 15 residues. V gave up 4 bases and J gave up 8 bases; unmatched junction bases: 9. DNA for the CDR3: TGTGCCAGCAGCTGGGGGGACAGGTTTGAGGAAAAACTGTTTTTT. The encoded protein is CASSWGDRFEEKLFF.

The chain links TRBV11-3 to TRBJ1-1; D unclear. The CDR3 consists of 14 residues. The V and J ends lost 1 base and 3 bases respectively, with 9 bases between them. In germline, CDR1 is SGHNT, CDR2 YENEEA. The CDR3 protein is CASSLGGEDTEAFF. CDR3 coding DNA: TGTGCCAGCAGCTTAGGAGGCGAAGACACTGAAGCTTTCTTT.

The chain joins TRBV2 to TRBJ2-5, with TRBD2 as a possible D gene (6 bases). The CDR3 spans 13 residues. Germline values: CDR1 SNHLY, CDR2 FYNNEI. Trimming removed 7 bases at V and 6 bases at J, with 15 bases between. The CDR3 coding sequence is TGTGCCAGCAAACCCAGGGAGGAACAGACCCAGTACTTC. It is translated as CASKPREEQTQYF.

This chain uses TRBV19 with TRBJ2-2; tentatively, D is TRBD1 (6 bases). The length of the CDR3 is 14 residues. V shed 5 bases and J shed 3 bases, with 10 bases lying between them. Per germline, CDR1 LNHDA and CDR2 SQIVND (reference sequence). CDR3 coding DNA: TGTGCCAGTAGTCCGTGGACAGACACCGGGGAGCTGTTTTTT. Translation: CASSPWTDTGELFF. Drawing the rest from reference TRBV19 and TRBJ2-2, the complete variable domain is DGGITQSPKYLFRKEGQNVTLSCEQNLNHDAMYWYRQDPGQGLRLIYYSQIVNDFQKGDIAEGYSVSREKKESFPLTVTSAQKNPTAFYLCASSPWTDTGELFFGEGSRLTVL.

This clone showed up just a few times. This chain links TRBV11-1 with TRBJ2-6; D perhaps matches TRBD1 (5 bases). The CDR3 is made up of 18 amino acids. V was shortened by 5 bases and J by 1 base, with 18 bases between the two germline ends. Germline CDR1 reads SGHAT; CDR2 reads FQDESV (reference sequence). CDR3 in DNA: TGTGCCAGCAGCGGTAGTGGTCAGGGTCTGTCTGGGGCCAACGTCCTGACTTTC. Protein product: CASSGSGQGLSGANVLTF.

V gene TRBV4-2 combines with J gene TRBJ2-5; TRBD2 matches at 10 bases. V dropped 1 base and J dropped 5; count of bases not matched to a gene: 19. Germline lookup yields CDR1 LGHNA and CDR2 YNFKEQ. The CDR3 loop spans 20 amino acids. The CDR3 DNA follows: TGTGCCAGCAGCCAAGTAGGTCTAGGAAGCGGGGGGGCCATAGGCGAGACCCAGTACTTC. Amino acid sequence: CASSQVGLGSGGAIGETQYF.

The chain is built from TRBV9 and TRBJ2-7; maybe TRBD2 (5 bases). The CDR3 consists of 16 residues. Germline-derived CDR1 and CDR2 are SGDLS and YYNGEE. V lost 4 bases and J 3 bases, leaving 20 bases between the germline ends. CDR3 bases: TGTGCCAGCAGCCCAAGAGAGGTCCAACGGGGCTACGAGCAGTACTTC. Its protein product is CASSPREVQRGYEQYF.

J is TRBJ1-2 and V is TRBV5-1, with a weak D call TRBD1 (6 bases). This CDR3 has 17 amino acids. Trimming pared 3 bases from V and 0 bases from J, leaving 18 bases between. CDR1 SGHRS and CDR2 YFSETQ come from the germline V gene. The chain's CDR3 is CASSSTGGGGANYGYTF. The CDR3 DNA reads as TGCGCCAGCAGCTCAACGGGGGGCGGAGGAGCTAACTATGGCTACACCTTC.

The chain couples TRBV6-6 to TRBJ2-7; D is possibly TRBD1 (6 bases). This CDR3 is 15 amino acids long. Germline CDR1 and CDR2: MNHNY and SVGAGI (reference sequence). The V end lost 6 bases, the J end lost 0 bases, and 15 bases lay between the germline ends. DNA for the CDR3: TGTGCCAGCAGATCAACAGGGACGAGCTCCTACGAGCAGTACTTC. Its protein product is CASRSTGTSSYEQYF.